What follows describes a single TCR beta chain. These data belong to a study of blood T cell repertoires in COVID-19. Study at large: Donors in the United States, Italy and Spain gave samples during acute or convalescent COVID-19. Sources were T cells, B-cell-depleted T cells, or PBMCs; the material itself was cDNA or gDNA.

Trimming cost V 0 bases and J 8 bases, with 4 bases left between them. CDR1 and CDR2 (germline): LNHNV, YYDKDF (reference sequence). The CDR3 runs to 12 residues. Authors' data handling: Amplifying reference gene primers gave estimates of nucleated cell counts. Profiling relied on immunoSEQ multiplex PCR, and the TCRdb table lists in-frame clones only, not all of them. From that table come the V and J calls and clone size; the DNA was used to work out D and trimming. The table lists about 97,000 clones, 90% to 95% of them singletons. The rearrangement joins TRBV15 to TRBJ1-4, with D uncertain. Sequencing used peripheral blood. The TCR originated in a man aged 45 to 65 with acute or convalescent COVID-19. CDR3 amino acids: CATSREEEKLFF. The CDR3 DNA reads TGTGCCACCAGCAGAGAGGAGGAAAAACTGTTTTTT.